This TCR beta chain was captured in a study of blood T cells in healthy people across ages. A second PCR, run for roughly 6 to 11 cycles, used a sample-barcoded 5' primer plus a J-beta primer mix. MiXCR, applied by TCRdb to the 5' RACE reads, yields one record per CDR3 protein. The sample has hundreds of thousands of distinct CDR3 sequences; roughly three fifths are singletons. The CDR3 length is 15 residues. Trimming took 0 bases from V and 2 from J, leaving 12 bases between them. The germline CDR1 and CDR2 sequences are SGHDT and YYEEEE. V usage is TRBV5-6 and J usage is TRBJ2-7; D is unclear. The clonotype was recovered from a man in his forties in good health. Sequencing was done on a sample of blood. CDR3: CASSLARRIAYEQYF. The CDR3 DNA reads as TGTGCCAGCAGCTTGGCGCGCAGGATCGCCTACGAGCAGTACTTC.